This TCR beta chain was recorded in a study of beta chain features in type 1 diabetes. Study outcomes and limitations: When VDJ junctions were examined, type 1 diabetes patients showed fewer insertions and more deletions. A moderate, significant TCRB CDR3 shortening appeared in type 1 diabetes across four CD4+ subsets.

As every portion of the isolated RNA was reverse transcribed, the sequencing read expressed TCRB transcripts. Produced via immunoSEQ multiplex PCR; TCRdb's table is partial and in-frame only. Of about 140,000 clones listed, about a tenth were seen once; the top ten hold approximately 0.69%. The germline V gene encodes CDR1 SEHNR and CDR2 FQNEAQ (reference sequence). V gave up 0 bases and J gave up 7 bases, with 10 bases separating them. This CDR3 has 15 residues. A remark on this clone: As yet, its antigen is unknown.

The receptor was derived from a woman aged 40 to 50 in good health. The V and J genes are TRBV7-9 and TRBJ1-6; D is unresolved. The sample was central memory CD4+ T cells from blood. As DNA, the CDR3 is TGTGCCAGCAGCTTAGCGCTGGGAGCAAATTCACCCCTCCACTTT. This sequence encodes CASSLALGANSPLHF.